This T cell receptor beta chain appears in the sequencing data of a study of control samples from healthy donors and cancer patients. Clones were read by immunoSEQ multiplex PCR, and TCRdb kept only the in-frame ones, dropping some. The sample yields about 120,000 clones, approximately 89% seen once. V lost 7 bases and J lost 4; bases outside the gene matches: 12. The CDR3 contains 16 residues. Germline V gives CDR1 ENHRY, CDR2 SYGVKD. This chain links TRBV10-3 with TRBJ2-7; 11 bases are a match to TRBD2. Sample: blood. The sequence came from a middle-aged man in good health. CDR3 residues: CAITSPETSGAYEQYF. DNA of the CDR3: TGTGCCATCACCTCCCCGGAGACTAGCGGGGCTTACGAGCAGTACTTC.